A selection of T cell receptor beta chains follows, all from one sample in a study of shared clonotypes between healthy human individuals. Sequencing was performed with immunoSEQ multiplex PCR; in TCRdb, only in-frame clones are kept and a portion is missing. The sample carries 1.6 million or so clones, approximately 98.5% recorded once. The specimen sequenced was naive CD4+ T cells sorted from blood. These receptors came from a man in his thirties or forties in good health. The CDR3 runs from the conserved cysteine through the conserved F or W. Each record gives: V gene, clone size, J gene, D gene, CDR3 DNA, CDR3 protein. D genes are given only for firm matches. Part of the rows lack a size; the others show once, few, many or a class for expanded clones.

TRBV6-6	once	TRBJ2-5	TRBD1	TGTGCCAGCAGTCAAGGGACAGGGCTCCAGACCCAGTACTTC	CASSQGTGLQTQYF
TRBV7-7	.	TRBJ1-2	.	TGTGCTAGCAGCTCCTCCCCGACGGGGGATTTGAATGGCTACACCTTC	CASSSSPTGDLNGYTF
TRBV5-1	.	TRBJ2-2	TRBD1	TGCGCCAGCAGCTTGGCGGGACAGGGGGCTGGCGGGGAGCTGTTTTTT	CASSLAGQGAGGELFF
TRBV4-1	.	TRBJ1-5	TRBD1	TGCGCCAGCAGCCAAGATCCAGTCCGAAGGGGGCGAAGTCAGCCCCAGCATTTT	CASSQDPVRRGRSQPQHF
TRBV18	.	TRBJ2-5	.	TGTGCCAGCTCAAAAGCCGGGTCCCTGGGGGAGACCCAGTACTTC	CASSKAGSLGETQYF
TRBV7-2	.	TRBJ2-1	.	TGTGCCAGCAGCTCAAGGGGTAACAATGAGCAGTTCTTC	CASSSRGNNEQFF
TRBV29-1	.	TRBJ2-3	.	TGCAGCGTTGCGAGACCCGGACGTGGCACAGATACGCAGTATTTT	CSVARPGRGTDTQYF
TRBV9	.	TRBJ1-1	.	TGTGCCAGCAGCGTATCCTCTATCGGGGCTGAAGCTTTCTTT	CASSVSSIGAEAFF
TRBV27	.	TRBJ1-2	.	TGTGCCAGCAGACCCGGATCGGGGGGCGACTATGGCTACACCTTC	CASRPGSGGDYGYTF
TRBV2	.	TRBJ2-3	TRBD2	TGTGCCAGCAGTGAAGAGCTAGCGGGAGGAACAGATACGCAGTATTTT	CASSEELAGGTDTQYF
TRBV6-1	.	TRBJ2-7	TRBD1	TGTGCCAGCAGTGTAAAGGACAGGAGGACGGACGAGCAGTACTTC	CASSVKDRRTDEQYF
TRBV7-9	.	TRBJ1-1	.	TGTGCCAGCAGCTTCGATCAGGGTAACACTGAAGCTTTCTTT	CASSFDQGNTEAFF
TRBV28	.	TRBJ2-7	TRBD1	TGTGCCAGCTTCCATACACTATCAGGGGGCGAGCAGTACTTC	CASFHTLSGGEQYF
TRBV6-6	.	TRBJ2-3	.	TGTGCCAGCAGTTACAGAGGCGGGACGCAGTATTTT	CASSYRGGTQYF
TRBV7-2	.	TRBJ2-3	.	TGTGCCAGCAGCTTAGGTCCACCATCACAGTATTTT	CASSLGPPSQYF
TRBV10-3	.	TRBJ1-2	TRBD1	TGTGCCATCAGTAGGGGGCCCTATGGCTACACCTTC	CAISRGPYGYTF
TRBV5-1	.	TRBJ2-3	.	TGCGCCAGCAGCTTGAGCGGCTCCGGAAGCACAGATACGCAGTATTTT	CASSLSGSGSTDTQYF
TRBV10-2	.	TRBJ2-2	.	TGCGCCAGCAAGTCGGCACCCGGGGAGCTGTTTTTT	CASKSAPGELFF
TRBV9	.	TRBJ2-5	.	TGTGCCAGCAGCGTAGAAAACAGGGTTGAGACCCAGTACTTC	CASSVENRVETQYF
TRBV5-1	.	TRBJ2-5	TRBD2	TGCGCCAGCAGCTTGGGTGGAGCGGGAGGGGGCCAAGAGACCCAGTACTTC	CASSLGGAGGGQETQYF
TRBV4-1	.	TRBJ1-2	TRBD1	TGCGCCAGCAGCCAAGCTGGACAGGGGATATATGGCTACACCTTC	CASSQAGQGIYGYTF
TRBV18	.	TRBJ2-7	TRBD2	TGTGCCAGCTCCCCTGGACTAGCGGGAGTCGGGTCGGGGGAGCAGTACTTC	CASSPGLAGVGSGEQYF
TRBV9	.	TRBJ2-6	.	TGTGCCAGCAGCGTAAGGATTTTGGCCCGCTCTGGGGCCAACGTCCTGACTTTC	CASSVRILARSGANVLTF
TRBV25-1	.	TRBJ2-1	.	TGTGCCAGCTTGGGCAGTGTGGGGGGTGAGCAGTTCTTC	CASLGSVGGEQFF
TRBV5-1	.	TRBJ1-3	.	TGCGCCAGCAGCCTACCGAGTAGTTCTGGAAACACCATATATTTT	CASSLPSSSGNTIYF
TRBV10-3	.	TRBJ2-1	TRBD1	TGTGCCATCAGCCCTTCCCGGGACAGGGACAATGAGCAGTTCTTC	CAISPSRDRDNEQFF
TRBV4-1	.	TRBJ1-1	TRBD1	TGCGCCAGCAGCCAAGCCAGGGGGTGGGCGCAGGGCACTGAAGCTTTCTTT	CASSQARGWAQGTEAFF
TRBV6-1	.	TRBJ1-3	.	TGTGCCAGCAACAGGGATGGAAACACCATATATTTT	CASNRDGNTIYF
TRBV5-5	.	TRBJ1-1	.	TGTGCCAGCAGCCAGGTCCACAGCAGGGACACTGAAGCTTTCTTT	CASSQVHSRDTEAFF
TRBV25-1	.	TRBJ2-7	.	TGTGCCAGCAGTGTAGACAGAGTTCCTAACGAGCAGTACTTC	CASSVDRVPNEQYF
TRBV5-5	.	TRBJ2-5	.	TGTGCCAGCAGCACTAGCTTACTGAAAGAGACCCAGTACTTC	CASSTSLLKETQYF
TRBV19	.	TRBJ2-3	.	TGTGCCAGTACCCCTTCAGGGGCGAGCACAGATACGCAGTATTTT	CASTPSGASTDTQYF
TRBV27	once	TRBJ2-2	TRBD2	TGTGCCAGCAGTTCGGGAGGGCCCAGGCGCGGACTGCGTTTTCAGGGGAGGACCGGGGAGCTGTTTTTT	CASSSGGPRRGLRFQGRTGELFF
TRBV4-2	once	TRBJ1-5	.	TGTGCCAGCAGCCAAGATATCGGGGGGCTTGATCAGCCCCAGCATTTT	CASSQDIGGLDQPQHF
TRBV7-8	.	TRBJ1-1	TRBD1	TGTGCCAGCAGCTTAACAGGGGTGAACACTGAAGCTTTCTTT	CASSLTGVNTEAFF
TRBV28	.	TRBJ2-5	.	TGTGCCAGCAGTTTGCCCAGTGGGACCAGGGTTTCGGAGACCCAGTACTTC	CASSLPSGTRVSETQYF
TRBV5-5	.	TRBJ2-7	TRBD1	TGTGCCAGCAGCTCGTTAAGAGGGACAGGCTACGAGCAGTACTTC	CASSSLRGTGYEQYF
TRBV10-3	.	TRBJ2-3	.	TGTGCCATCAAGGGAGGCAGGAGCACAGATACGCAGTATTTT	CAIKGGRSTDTQYF
TRBV18	.	TRBJ2-7	TRBD2	TGTGCCAGCTCTCCAATAGCGGGAGCAATACAGTACTTC	CASSPIAGAIQYF
TRBV18	.	TRBJ2-1	.	TGTGCCAGCTCACCCTCGACTAGTTACAATGAGCAGTTCTTC	CASSPSTSYNEQFF
TRBV27	.	TRBJ2-1	.	TGTGCCAGCAGTTTTGTCTGGATCCCCGATTACAATGAGCAGTTCTTC	CASSFVWIPDYNEQFF
TRBV5-1	.	TRBJ2-1	.	TGCGCCAGCAGCTTCGGGGGAGCTAACAATGAGCAGTTCTTC	CASSFGGANNEQFF
TRBV2	once	TRBJ1-2	.	TGTGCCGTCACCACTCGGGTCGACTATGGCTACACCTTC	CAVTTRVDYGYTF
TRBV19	.	TRBJ1-1	.	TGTGCCAGTAGTCTGACCGTTGAACATAGTGAAGCTTTCTTT	CASSLTVEHSEAFF
TRBV5-1	.	TRBJ2-7	TRBD1	TGCGCCAGCAGCCGGGACAGAATTGAAGAGCAGTACTTC	CASSRDRIEEQYF
TRBV10-1	.	TRBJ1-1	TRBD1	TGCGCCAGCAGCCGGGACAGGGCCCAAGCTTTCTTT	CASSRDRAQAFF
TRBV18	.	TRBJ2-5	.	TGTGCCAGCTCACCAGAGACAGACTCGAAAGAGACCCAGTACTTC	CASSPETDSKETQYF
TRBV30	once	TRBJ1-2	.	TGTGCCTGGAGCGGGGTCGGCTACACCTTC	CAWSGVGYTF
TRBV5-1	.	TRBJ2-7	TRBD2	TGCGCCAGCAGCTTGGCCACTAGGACTAGCGGCTCCTACGAGCAGTACTTC	CASSLATRTSGSYEQYF
TRBV27	.	TRBJ1-5	.	TGTGCCAGCAGTTTATCTGGGACATGGGGACTTCGCAGCAATCAGCCCCAGCATTTT	CASSLSGTWGLRSNQPQHF
TRBV21-1	.	TRBJ2-7	.	TGTGCCAGCAGCCGCCGACAGGGGTTTCTCTACTCCTACGAGCAGTACTTC	CASSRRQGFLYSYEQYF
TRBV27	.	TRBJ2-7	.	TGTGCCAGCAGTCCACAACTACAGTCGGCCGAGCAGTACTTC	CASSPQLQSAEQYF
TRBV29-1	.	TRBJ2-3	.	TGCAGCGTTGAAAAGATGGGGACTTATGATATGCATTTT	CSVEKMGTYDMHF
TRBV27	.	TRBJ2-7	TRBD1	TGTGCCAGCCGAACCTCCGGGACAGGGCTCCCCTTCCACGAGCAGTACTTC	CASRTSGTGLPFHEQYF
TRBV18	.	TRBJ2-1	TRBD1	TGTGCCAGCTCACCCTCTGGACAGGGGTCCTACAATGAGCAGTTCTTC	CASSPSGQGSYNEQFF
TRBV5-5	.	TRBJ1-1	.	TGTGCCAGCAGCTTATACCCGCGCGAGGTTATGAACACTGAAGCTTTCTTT	CASSLYPREVMNTEAFF
TRBV6-6	.	TRBJ2-7	TRBD1	TGTGCCAGCAGTCGGACAGGGAAATCAGGAGAGCAGTACTTC	CASSRTGKSGEQYF